This T cell receptor (beta chain) is from a study of cytomegalovirus exposure and HLA in healthy donors. Whole-study context: A prior study identified 90 million to 120 million unique TCR beta sequences from about 180 million T cells.

The germline gives CDR1 SGHVS, CDR2 FNYEAQ. This CDR3 comprises 14 residues. V dropped 2 bases and J dropped 9 bases, with 11 bases sitting between them. Points from the study as a whole: Rarity characterized most TCR sequences, yet some public TCRs appeared in many donors.

PCR was performed using 60 Vbeta and 13 Jbeta primers. Clones were read by immunoSEQ multiplex PCR, and TCRdb kept only the in-frame ones, dropping some. The sample records 130,000 or so clones, more than 75% being singletons. Note on this clone: Its antigen is currently unknown.

The sequence was collected from a woman aged 25 to 39 in good health and CMV-seronegative. Material: PBMCs. The rearrangement links TRBV7-6 to TRBJ1-6; D is possibly TRBD1 (5 bases). The CDR3 sequence: CASSLQGEGSPLHF. Here the CDR3 DNA reads TGTGCCAGCAGCTTACAGGGTGAAGGTTCACCCCTCCACTTT. Together with reference TRBV7-6 and TRBJ1-6, the CDR3 gives the full variable domain: GAGVSQSPRYKVTKRGQDVALRCDPISGHVSLYWYRQALGQGPEFLTYFNYEAQQDKSGLPNDRFSAERPEGSISTLTIQRTEQRDSAMYRCASSLQGEGSPLHFGNGTRLTVT.